This TCR beta chain was sequenced during a study of beta chain features in type 1 diabetes. Expressed TCRB transcripts were sequenced after all isolated RNA was converted to cDNA. Generated by immunoSEQ multiplex PCR, the TCRdb table keeps only in-frame clones and is missing some. The data hold 140,000 or so clones, with about 10% observed a single time. This CDR3 has 13 amino acids. V shed 7 bases and J 0 bases; nucleotides not matched to a gene: 3. Per germline, CDR1 SQVTM and CDR2 ANQGSEA. This clone was counted many times. The source of this sequence is a young man in good health. The chain joins TRBV29-1 to TRBJ2-1; 7 bases align to TRBD2. The sample comprised central memory CD4+ T cells from blood. In nucleotides, the CDR3 is TGCAGCGGTGGGACTAACTCCTACAATGAGCAGTTCTTC. Translation: CSGGTNSYNEQFF.